One sample yielded the 17 T cell receptor beta chains listed below, sequenced in a study of shared T cell receptors in the human thymus. The data were produced by immunoSEQ multiplex PCR, yet TCRdb's version contains in-frame clones alone and is incomplete. The table has approximately 580,000 clones, approximately 80% seen once. The same data also contributed to another study, on human thymus T cells.

The material sequenced was thymocytes. Source of these receptors: a boy in the first two years of life with a congenital heart defect.

The chain links TRBV18 to TRBJ2-7, with D maybe TRBD2 (6 bases). The V end was cut by 0 bases, the J end by 5 bases, with 26 bases between. The CDR3 consists of 19 residues. CDR1 KGHSH and CDR2 LQKENI come from the germline V gene. The CDR3 nucleotides read TGTGCCAGCTCACCACCGGGAGAGTCGGGCCTGGTAGCGGAAGACGAGCAGTACTTC. Its translation is CASSPPGESGLVAEDEQYF.

The rearrangement links TRBV30 to TRBJ2-7, with a possible D match to TRBD1 (8 bases). V lost 0 bases, J lost 6 bases, and 18 bases lay in between. The CDR3 consists of 15 residues. In germline, CDR1 is GTSNPN, CDR2 SVGIG (reference sequence). CDR3 protein: CAWSVSGTGPFEQYF. DNA for the CDR3: TGTGCCTGGAGTGTAAGCGGGACAGGTCCTTTCGAGCAGTACTTC.

This rearrangement joins TRBV6-4 to TRBJ2-1, with TRBD2 identical over 8 bases. The CDR3 has 16 residues. The V gene end was trimmed by 3 bases and the J gene end by 4 bases; junction bases not matched to a gene: 8. Germline CDR1 and CDR2: MRHNA and SNTAGT. The CDR3 protein is CASSEEGSGTYNEQFF. In nucleotides, the CDR3 is TGTGCCAGCAGTGAGGAAGGTAGCGGGACGTACAATGAGCAGTTCTTC.

V gene TRBV4-3 combines with J gene TRBJ2-1, with 12 bases that match TRBD2. With 9 bases clipped from V and 6 bases from J, the junction kept 9 bases outside the gene matches. Germline CDR1 reads LGHNA; CDR2 reads YSLEER. The CDR3 spans 15 residues. CDR3 sequence (DNA): TGCGCCAGTAGAGGCCCGGGACTAGCGGGCAATGAGCAGTTCTTC. Protein: CASRGPGLAGNEQFF.

In its sample, this clone was seen once. The J gene is TRBJ2-7, the V gene TRBV6-5; 11 bases are a match to TRBD2. Germline-derived CDR1 and CDR2 are MNHEY and SVGAGI. After removal of 6 bases from V and 5 bases from J, the junction contained 6 bases not matched to a gene. This CDR3 is built from 14 residues. The CDR3 nucleotides are TGTGCCAGCAGCCCGACTAGCGGGACCCACGAGCAGTACTTC. The encoded protein is CASSPTSGTHEQYF.

V gene TRBV15 combines with J gene TRBJ2-5, with TRBD2 matching 10 bases. The DNA matches TRBJ2-7 better at its end, which makes the J call doubtful. The CDR3 consists of 14 residues. The V gene's germline CDR1 is LNHNV and CDR2 YYDKDF (reference sequence). The CDR3 nucleotides are TGTGCCACCAGCAGGGCTAGCGGGAGTCACGAGCAGTACTTC. It specifies CATSRASGSHEQYF.

CDR3 sequence reads: CASSPPGQGTEKLFF. For the CDR3, the DNA is TGTGCCAGCAGTCCCCCGGGACAGGGGACTGAAAAACTGTTTTTT. The chain has TRBV6-6 and TRBJ1-4, with 10 bases lining up with TRBD1. Losses at the gene ends were 5 bases for V and 7 bases for J; bases not matched to a gene: 7. The CDR3 sequence is 15 residues long. The V gene's germline CDR1 is MNHNY and CDR2 SVGAGI (reference sequence).

In this sample, this clone turned up once. The germline gene is not matched at one end of the junction; a read error may be the cause. Other nucleotide sequences in the sample specify the same CDR3. The chain carries TRBV2 and TRBJ1-1; 8 bases are shared with TRBD1. From germline, CDR1 is SNHLY and CDR2 FYNNEI. The CDR3 runs 14 residues. DNA of the CDR3: TGTGCCAGAGAGGACAGGGAGATGAACACTGAGGCTTTCTTT. This gives the protein CAREDREMNTEAFF.

The chain employs TRBV2 and TRBJ2-1; 9 bases are a match to TRBD2. Losses at the gene ends were 8 bases for V and 4 bases for J; bases not matched to a gene: 3. The germline CDR1 and CDR2 sequences are SNHLY and FYNNEI. This CDR3 is 13 amino acids long. The CDR3, as DNA: TGTGCCAGCCCGGGACTAGCATACAATGAGCAGTTCTTC. It encodes CASPGLAYNEQFF.

This chain connects TRBV11-3 to TRBJ2-5, with 8 bases matching TRBD2. The CDR3 has 15 amino acids. Germline trimming cut 1 base from V and 2 bases from J; bases unmatched to any gene: 3. Germline V gene sequence: CDR1 SGHNT, CDR2 YENEEA. Here the CDR3 DNA reads TGTGCCAGCAGCTTAGCGGGAGGGACACAAGAGACCCAGTACTTC. Translated: CASSLAGGTQETQYF.

This clone is a singleton in its sample. The rearrangement joins TRBV15 to TRBJ2-7; 11 nucleotides agree with TRBD1. CDR3 length equals 16 residues. Trimming at V came to 2 bases and at J to 5 bases, leaving 8 bases not matched to a gene. CDR1 and CDR2 from the germline V gene are LNHNV and YYDKDF (reference sequence). Written as DNA, the CDR3 is TGTGCCACCAGCAGACTGGCCCGGGACAGGGGGGACGAGCAGTACTTC. Translated: CATSRLARDRGDEQYF.

The CDR3 is CASSDTTGCEQFF. CDR3 coding DNA: TGTGCCAGCAGTGATACGACAGGGTGTGAGCAGTTCTTC. J is TRBJ2-1 and V is TRBV25-1; the match to TRBD1 covers 7 bases. The CDR3 totals 13 residues. Germline values: CDR1 MGHDK, CDR2 SYGVNS. Losses at the gene ends were 3 bases for V and 9 bases for J; bases not matched to a gene: 5.

The genes are TRBV5-8 and TRBJ1-5; weak D call: TRBD1 (5 bases). Germline lookup yields CDR1 SGHTS and CDR2 YDEGEE. This CDR3 is 14 amino acids long. The germline V and J ends were trimmed by 0 bases and 1 base, with 5 bases remaining between them. The CDR3 is CASSLGQSNQPQHF. CDR3 nucleotide sequence: TGTGCCAGCAGCTTGGGACAGAGCAATCAGCCCCAGCATTTT.

This chain links TRBV13 with TRBJ2-7; no definite D call. The germline V gene has CDR1 PRHDT and CDR2 FYEKMQ (reference sequence). Trimming removed 5 bases at V and 3 bases at J, with 20 bases between. The CDR3 consists of 16 residues. Here the CDR3 DNA reads TGTGCCAGCAGCCTCTACCCCTCGCGGAAGCGCTACGAGCAGTACTTC. Its protein is CASSLYPSRKRYEQYF.

The V call is TRBV5-8, the J call TRBJ1-3; possible D gene TRBD1, 6 bases. Trimming removed 2 bases at V and 4 bases at J, with 13 bases between. This CDR3 contains 15 residues. Germline CDR1 reads SGHTS; CDR2 reads YDEGEE. Here the CDR3 reads CASSLQTGVGNTIYF. The DNA for the CDR3 is TGTGCCAGCAGCTTACAGACAGGAGTCGGAAACACCATATATTTT.

This clone is a singleton in its sample. The chain carries TRBV19 and TRBJ1-2; 7 bases are shared with TRBD1. Per germline, CDR1 LNHDA and CDR2 SQIVND (reference sequence). The CDR3 extends over 14 amino acids. V lost 6 bases to trimming and J lost 4 bases; unmatched junction nucleotides: 8. CDR3 amino acids: CASRGEGAGYGYTF. DNA for the CDR3: TGTGCCAGTAGAGGAGAGGGGGCGGGCTATGGCTACACCTTC.

The chain couples TRBV7-9 to TRBJ2-7; TRBD2 agrees at 11 bases. The length of the CDR3 is 16 residues. The germline V gene encodes CDR1 SEHNR and CDR2 FQNEAQ (reference sequence). V lost 5 bases and J lost 4; bases outside the gene matches: 10. CDR3: CASSQLGTSGKYEQYF. The CDR3 DNA reads TGTGCCAGCAGCCAGTTGGGGACTAGCGGAAAATACGAGCAGTACTTC.